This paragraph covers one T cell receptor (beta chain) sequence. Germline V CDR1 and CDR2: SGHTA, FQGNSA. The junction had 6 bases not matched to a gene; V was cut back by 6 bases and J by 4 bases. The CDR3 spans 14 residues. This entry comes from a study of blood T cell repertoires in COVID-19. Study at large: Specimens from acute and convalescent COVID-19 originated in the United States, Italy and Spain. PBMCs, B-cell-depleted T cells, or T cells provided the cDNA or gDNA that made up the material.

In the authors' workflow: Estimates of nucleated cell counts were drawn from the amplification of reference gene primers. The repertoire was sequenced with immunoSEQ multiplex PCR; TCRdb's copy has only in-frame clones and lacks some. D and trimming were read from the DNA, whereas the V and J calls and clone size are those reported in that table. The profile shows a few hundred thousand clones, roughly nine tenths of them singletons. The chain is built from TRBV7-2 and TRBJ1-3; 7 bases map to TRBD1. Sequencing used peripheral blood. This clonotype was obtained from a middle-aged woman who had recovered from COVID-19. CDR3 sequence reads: CASRPGTEGNTIYF. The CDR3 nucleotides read TGTGCCAGCAGGCCCGGGACAGAAGGAAACACCATATATTTT.